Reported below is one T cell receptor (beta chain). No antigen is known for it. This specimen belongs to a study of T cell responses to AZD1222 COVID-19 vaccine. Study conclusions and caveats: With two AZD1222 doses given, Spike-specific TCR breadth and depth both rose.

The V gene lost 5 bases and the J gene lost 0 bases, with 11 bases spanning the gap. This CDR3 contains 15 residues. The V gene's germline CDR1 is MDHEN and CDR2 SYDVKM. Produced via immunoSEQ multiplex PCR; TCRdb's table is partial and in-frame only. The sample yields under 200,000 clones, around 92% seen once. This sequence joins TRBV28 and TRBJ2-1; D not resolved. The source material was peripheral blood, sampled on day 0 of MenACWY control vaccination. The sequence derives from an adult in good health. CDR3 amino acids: CASSLTDFSYNEQFF. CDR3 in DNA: TGTGCCAGCAGTCTCACAGACTTCTCCTACAATGAGCAGTTCTTC.